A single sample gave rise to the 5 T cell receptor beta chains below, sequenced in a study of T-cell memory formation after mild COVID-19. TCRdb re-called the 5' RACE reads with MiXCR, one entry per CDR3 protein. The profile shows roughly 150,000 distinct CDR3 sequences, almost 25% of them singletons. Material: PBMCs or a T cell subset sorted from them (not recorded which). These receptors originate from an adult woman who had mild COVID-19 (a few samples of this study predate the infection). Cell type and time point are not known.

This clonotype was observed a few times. The CDR3 DNA is TGTGCCAGCAGTGAAGCGCCCCCCGGGACAGCCACCGATCAGCCCCAGCATTTT. It codes for CASSEAPPGTATDQPQHF. The chain carries TRBV2 and TRBJ1-5; 7 bases align to TRBD1. Germline V gene data show CDR1 as SNHLY and CDR2 as FYNNEI. This CDR3 has 18 amino acids. With V trimmed by 0 bases and J by 5 bases, 13 bases remained unmatched.

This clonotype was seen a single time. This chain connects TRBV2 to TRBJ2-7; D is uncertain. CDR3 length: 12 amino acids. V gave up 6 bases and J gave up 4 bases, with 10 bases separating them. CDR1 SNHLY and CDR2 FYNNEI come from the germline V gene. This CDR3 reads CASSLISYEQYF. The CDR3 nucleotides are TGTGCCAGCAGCCTAATCTCGTACGAGCAGTACTTC. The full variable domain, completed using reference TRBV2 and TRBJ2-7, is EPEVTQTPSHQVTQMGQEVILRCVPISNHLYFYWYRQILGQKVEFLVSFYNNEISEKSEIFDDQFSVERPDGSNFTLKIRSTKLEDSAMYFCASSLISYEQYFGPGTRLTVT.

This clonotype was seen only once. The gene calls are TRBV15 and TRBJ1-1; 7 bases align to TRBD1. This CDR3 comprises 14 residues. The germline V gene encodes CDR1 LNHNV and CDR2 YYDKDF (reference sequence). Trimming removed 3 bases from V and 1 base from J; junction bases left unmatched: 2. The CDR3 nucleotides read TGTGCCACCAGCAGGGACAGGACGAACACTGAAGCTTTCTTT. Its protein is CATSRDRTNTEAFF.

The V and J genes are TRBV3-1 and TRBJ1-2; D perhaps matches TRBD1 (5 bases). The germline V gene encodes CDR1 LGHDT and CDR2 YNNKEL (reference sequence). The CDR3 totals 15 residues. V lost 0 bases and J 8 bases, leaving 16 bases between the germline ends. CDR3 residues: CASSQEDQGTYGYTF. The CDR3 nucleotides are TGTGCCAGCAGCCAAGAAGATCAGGGAACCTACGGCTACACCTTC.

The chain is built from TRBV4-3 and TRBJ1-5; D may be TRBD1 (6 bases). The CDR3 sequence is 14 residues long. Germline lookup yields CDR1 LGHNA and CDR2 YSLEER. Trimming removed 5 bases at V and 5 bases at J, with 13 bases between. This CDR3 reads CASSEQGGDQPQHF. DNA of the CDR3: TGCGCCAGCAGCGAACAGGGTGGGGATCAGCCCCAGCATTTT.